The sequence of this T cell receptor (beta chain) was determined in a study of T cells in Graves' hyperthyroidism and ophthalmopathy. Study findings and constraints: In the analysis, a 13 V-J model separated ophthalmopathy from stable hyperthyroidism.

This clonotype was seen a few times. Its matching antigen is unknown. Among the patients, aged 18 to 65, hyperthyroidism was newly diagnosed and had lasted under 2 months. From approximately 9.1 ml of fresh peripheral blood, PBMCs were isolated. Germline CDR1 reads KGHDR; CDR2 reads SFDVKD. The trim removed 0 bases at V and 3 bases at J, leaving 10 bases unmatched. The CDR3 is 17 residues long. What was amplified from RNA transcripts were TCR beta CDR3 regions. HTBI primers were employed in a first-round RT-PCR of the TCR CDR3. TCRdb analysed the multiplex PCR reads with MiXCR anew, one entry per CDR3 protein. The sample yields 350,000 to 400,000 distinct CDR3 sequences, about 16% seen once.

The TCR was taken from a woman in her twenties or thirties with Graves' hyperthyroidism. The chain employs TRBV24-1 and TRBJ2-7; 7 positions match TRBD2. The sample taken for sequencing was blood. CDR3 region: CATSDLPRLASLYEQYF. The DNA of the CDR3 is TGTGCCACCAGTGATTTGCCGAGACTAGCCAGCCTCTACGAGCAGTACTTC.